These 11 T cell receptor beta chains share one sample of origin, sequenced in a study of shared clonotypes between healthy human individuals. The data were produced by immunoSEQ multiplex PCR, yet TCRdb's version contains in-frame clones alone and is incomplete. Here the sample spans over 850,000 clones, around three quarters being singletons. Source material: memory CD4+ T cells from PBMCs. Subset indicated: CD45RA-negative fraction. All receptors come from a man in his late teens or twenties in good health. Some clones in this sample may be carry-over from other donors' samples.

The chain uses TRBV4-1 and TRBJ2-3, with D hard to call. CDR1 is MGHRA, CDR2 YSYEKL, per germline. This CDR3 is 11 amino acids long. V was pared by 3 bases and J by 13 bases, with 11 bases between. The CDR3, as DNA: TGCGCCAGCAGCCAGTATCAACAAGAGTATTTT. This encodes CASSQYQQEYF.

As for this clone: A much larger clone lies a single base off, so this may be a read error. The same CDR3 arises from other DNA sequences in this sample as well. V and J are TRBV18 and TRBJ1-2; D unclear. V shed 1 base and J shed 3 bases, with 3 bases lying between them. Looked up from germline, CDR1 is KGHSH and CDR2 is LQKENI. The CDR3 consists of 12 residues. The chain's CDR3 is CASSPRDYGYTF. The CDR3 nucleotides are TGTGCCAGCTCACCACGAGACTATGGCTACACCTTC.

The chain joins TRBV7-8 to TRBJ1-3, with D possibly TRBD1 on 5 matching bases. Trimming took off 6 bases at V and 0 bases at J, with 18 bases between the two ends. Germline V gives CDR1 SGHVS, CDR2 FQNEAQ. CDR3 size: 17 residues. CDR3 sequence: CASSPIRGTDSGNTIYF. The CDR3 DNA reads TGTGCCAGCAGTCCCATCCGGGGGACGGACTCTGGAAACACCATATATTTT.

The genes are TRBV6-1 and TRBJ2-7; the D gene is possibly TRBD1 (7 bases). The CDR3 has 13 residues. V was trimmed by 8 bases and J by 4 bases, leaving 15 bases between them. CDR1 and CDR2 from the germline V gene are MNHNS and SASEGT. CDR3 nucleotide sequence: TGTGCCAGCCGAGGACAGGAGGGGTACGAGCAGTACTTC. Translating it yields CASRGQEGYEQYF.

This sequence joins TRBV27 and TRBJ2-1; D may be TRBD2 (5 bases). Germline V CDR1 and CDR2: MNHEY, SMNVEV (reference sequence). This CDR3 comprises 13 residues. Trimming removed 6 bases at V and 4 bases at J, with 10 bases between. This chain's CDR3 is CASSRRDYNEQFF. The DNA of the CDR3 is TGTGCCAGCAGCCGACGGGATTACAATGAGCAGTTCTTC.

CDR3 bases: TGTGCCAGCAGCTCCTCATTAAAGCGGGCAGCCTACAATGAGCAGTTCTTC. Encoded protein: CASSSSLKRAAYNEQFF. The gene calls are TRBV7-2 and TRBJ2-1, with D perhaps matching TRBD2 (6 bases). The CDR3 sequence is 17 residues long. V shed 4 bases and J shed 2 bases, with 18 bases lying between them. Germline CDR1 and CDR2: SGHTA and FQGNSA.

The chain is built from TRBV12-5 and TRBJ2-6; D is uncertain. Germline loops: CDR1 LGHNT, CDR2 FRNRAP. The CDR3 totals 18 residues. With 7 bases removed from V and 0 bases from J, the gap between germline ends came to 19 bases. CDR3 amino acids: CASATIPPGISGANVLTF. CDR3 sequence (DNA): TGTGCTAGTGCAACGATTCCCCCAGGTATCTCTGGGGCCAACGTCCTGACTTTC.

This sequence joins TRBV18 and TRBJ2-7; D gene ambiguous. CDR1 and CDR2 (germline): KGHSH, LQKENI. The CDR3 runs to 12 residues. V lost 6 bases to trimming and J lost 5 bases, with 11 bases between them. The CDR3 DNA reads TGTGCCAGCTCTCCAGTTGGGAACGAGCAGTACTTC. It codes for CASSPVGNEQYF.

The V and J genes are TRBV21-1 and TRBJ1-1. TRBV21-1 is assigned pseudogene status. The length of the CDR3 is 13 residues. CDR3 amino acids: CASTVGSDTEAFF. The CDR3 DNA follows: TGTGCCAGCACCGTAGGGTCGGACACTGAAGCTTTCTTT.

The chain has TRBV5-1 and TRBJ2-1; maybe TRBD2 (6 bases). CDR1 is SGHRS, CDR2 YFSETQ, per germline. Trimming took 2 bases from V and 5 from J, leaving 11 bases between them. The CDR3 covers 14 residues. The CDR3 loop is CASSLIGGDNEQFF. CDR3 DNA: TGCGCCAGCAGCTTAATTGGAGGGGACAATGAGCAGTTCTTC.

This chain uses TRBV6-1 with TRBJ2-1; the match to TRBD1 covers 7 bases. This CDR3 is built from 14 residues. J was trimmed by 8 bases and V by 9 bases; bases with no gene match: 13. CDR1 and CDR2 from the germline V gene are MNHNS and SASEGT. CDR3 protein: CASSTGSVMYEQFF. CDR3 coding DNA: TGTGCCAGTTCGACAGGGTCGGTTATGTATGAGCAGTTCTTC.